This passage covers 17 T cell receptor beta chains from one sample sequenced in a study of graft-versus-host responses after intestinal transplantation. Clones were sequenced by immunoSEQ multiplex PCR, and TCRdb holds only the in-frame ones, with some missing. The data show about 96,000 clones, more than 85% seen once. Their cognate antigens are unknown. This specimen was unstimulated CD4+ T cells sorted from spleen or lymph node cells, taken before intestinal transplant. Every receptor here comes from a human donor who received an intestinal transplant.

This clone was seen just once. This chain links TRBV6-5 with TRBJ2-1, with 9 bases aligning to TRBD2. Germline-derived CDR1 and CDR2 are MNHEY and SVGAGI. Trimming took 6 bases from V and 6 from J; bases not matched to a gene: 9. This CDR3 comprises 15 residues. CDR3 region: CASRRTSVSINEQFF. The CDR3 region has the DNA TGTGCCAGCAGACGGACTAGCGTATCAATCAATGAGCAGTTCTTC.

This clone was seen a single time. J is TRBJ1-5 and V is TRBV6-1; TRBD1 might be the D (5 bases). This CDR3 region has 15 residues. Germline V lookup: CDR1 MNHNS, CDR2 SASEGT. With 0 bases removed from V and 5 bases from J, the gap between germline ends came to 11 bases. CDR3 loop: CASSEAGALYQPQHF. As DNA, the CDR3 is TGTGCCAGCAGTGAAGCAGGGGCTTTGTATCAGCCCCAGCATTTT.

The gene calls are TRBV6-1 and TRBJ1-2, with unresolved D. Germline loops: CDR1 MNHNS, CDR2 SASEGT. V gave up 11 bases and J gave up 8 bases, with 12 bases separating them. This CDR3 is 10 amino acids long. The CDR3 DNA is TGTGCCGCCGGAGCATGGGGCTACACCTTC. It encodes CAAGAWGYTF.

The CDR3 protein is CASSRRDRVGTDTQYF. DNA for the CDR3: TGTGCCAGCAGCAGACGGGACAGGGTGGGCACAGATACGCAGTATTTT. This chain joins TRBV7-2 and TRBJ2-3; the match to TRBD1 covers 9 bases. Germline V gene lookup returns CDR1 SGHTA and CDR2 FQGNSA. This CDR3 is built from 16 residues. J gave up 1 base and V 5 bases, and 7 bases lay outside the gene matches.

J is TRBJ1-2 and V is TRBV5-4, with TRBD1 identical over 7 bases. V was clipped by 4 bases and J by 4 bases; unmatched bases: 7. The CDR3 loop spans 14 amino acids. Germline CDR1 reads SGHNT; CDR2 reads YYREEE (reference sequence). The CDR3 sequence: CASSQRQGSYGYTF. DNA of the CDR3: TGTGCCAGCAGCCAACGACAGGGTAGCTATGGCTACACCTTC. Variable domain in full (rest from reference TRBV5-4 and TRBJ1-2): ETGVTQSPTHLIKTRGQQVTLRCSSQSGHNTVSWYQQALGQGPQFIFQYYREEENGRGNFPPRFSGLQFPNYSSELNVNALELDDSALYLCASSQRQGSYGYTFGSGTRLTVV.

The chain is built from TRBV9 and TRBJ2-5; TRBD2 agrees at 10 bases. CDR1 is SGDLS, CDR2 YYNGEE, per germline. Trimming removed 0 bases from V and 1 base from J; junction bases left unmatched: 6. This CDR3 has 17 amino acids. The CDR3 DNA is TGTGCCAGCAGCGTAGGGGGGCTAGCGGGGGCCCAAGAGACCCAGTACTTC. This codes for CASSVGGLAGAQETQYF.

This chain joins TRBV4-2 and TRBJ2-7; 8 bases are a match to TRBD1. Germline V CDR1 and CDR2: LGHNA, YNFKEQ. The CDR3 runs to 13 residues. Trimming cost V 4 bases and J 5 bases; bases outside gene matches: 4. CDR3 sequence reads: CASSRKDRDEQYF. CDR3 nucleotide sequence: TGTGCCAGCAGCCGCAAGGACAGGGACGAGCAGTACTTC.

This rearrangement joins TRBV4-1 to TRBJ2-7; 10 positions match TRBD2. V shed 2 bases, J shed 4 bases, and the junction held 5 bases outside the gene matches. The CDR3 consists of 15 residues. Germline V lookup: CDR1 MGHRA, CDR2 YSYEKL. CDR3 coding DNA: TGCGCCAGCAGCCAATCGCTAGCGGGAGCTTACGAGCAGTACTTC. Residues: CASSQSLAGAYEQYF.

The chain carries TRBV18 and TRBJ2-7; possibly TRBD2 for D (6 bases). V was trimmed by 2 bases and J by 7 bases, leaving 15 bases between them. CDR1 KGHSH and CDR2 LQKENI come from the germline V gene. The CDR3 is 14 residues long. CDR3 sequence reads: CASSPGGLVWEQYF. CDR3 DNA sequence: TGTGCCAGCTCACCAGGGGGACTGGTGTGGGAGCAGTACTTC. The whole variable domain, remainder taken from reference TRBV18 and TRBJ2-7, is NAGVMQNPRHLVRRRGQEARLRCSPMKGHSHVYWYRQLPEEGLKFMVYLQKENIIDESGMPKERFSAEFPKEGPSILRIQQVVRGDSAAYFCASSPGGLVWEQYFGPGTRLTVT.

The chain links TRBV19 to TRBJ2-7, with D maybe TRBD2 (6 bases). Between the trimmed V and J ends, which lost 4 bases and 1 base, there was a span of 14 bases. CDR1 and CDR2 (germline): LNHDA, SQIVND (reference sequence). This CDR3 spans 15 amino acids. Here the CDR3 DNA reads TGTGCCAGTAGTACCACGGGACGGGGGTCCTACGAGCAGTACTTC. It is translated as CASSTTGRGSYEQYF.

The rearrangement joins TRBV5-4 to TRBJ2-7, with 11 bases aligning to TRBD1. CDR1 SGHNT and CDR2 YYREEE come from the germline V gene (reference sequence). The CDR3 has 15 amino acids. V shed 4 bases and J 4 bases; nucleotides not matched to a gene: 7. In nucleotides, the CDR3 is TGTGCCAGCAGCAAAGGACAGGGGGCCCCTTACGAGCAGTACTTC. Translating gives CASSKGQGAPYEQYF.

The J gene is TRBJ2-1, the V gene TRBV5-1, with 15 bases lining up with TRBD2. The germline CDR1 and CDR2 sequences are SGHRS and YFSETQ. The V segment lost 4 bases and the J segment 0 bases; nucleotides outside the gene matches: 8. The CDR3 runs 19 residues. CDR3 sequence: CASSPGTSGRRSSYNEQFF. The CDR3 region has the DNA TGCGCCAGCAGCCCCGGGACTAGCGGGAGGAGGAGCTCCTACAATGAGCAGTTCTTC.

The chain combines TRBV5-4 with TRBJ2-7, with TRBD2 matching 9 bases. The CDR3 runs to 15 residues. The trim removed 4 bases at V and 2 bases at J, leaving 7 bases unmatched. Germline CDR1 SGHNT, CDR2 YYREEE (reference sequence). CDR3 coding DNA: TGTGCCAGCAGCGGAATAGCGGGGGAGCCCTACGAGCAGTACTTC. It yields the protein CASSGIAGEPYEQYF.

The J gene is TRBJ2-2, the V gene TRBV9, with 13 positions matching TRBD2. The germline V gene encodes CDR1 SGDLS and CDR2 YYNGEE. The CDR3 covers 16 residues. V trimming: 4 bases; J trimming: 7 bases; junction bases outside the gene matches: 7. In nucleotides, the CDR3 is TGTGCCAGCAGCCCCGGACTAGCGGGAGTGAACGGGGAGCTGTTTTTT. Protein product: CASSPGLAGVNGELFF.

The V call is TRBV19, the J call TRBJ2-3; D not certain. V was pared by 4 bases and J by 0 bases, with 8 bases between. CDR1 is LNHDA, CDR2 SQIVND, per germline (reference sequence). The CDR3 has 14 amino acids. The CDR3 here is CASSSGPSTDTQYF. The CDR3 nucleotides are TGTGCCAGTAGTAGTGGGCCCAGCACAGATACGCAGTATTTT. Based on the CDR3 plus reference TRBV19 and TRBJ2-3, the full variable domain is DGGITQSPKYLFRKEGQNVTLSCEQNLNHDAMYWYRQDPGQGLRLIYYSQIVNDFQKGDIAEGYSVSREKKESFPLTVTSAQKNPTAFYLCASSSGPSTDTQYFGPGTRLTVL.

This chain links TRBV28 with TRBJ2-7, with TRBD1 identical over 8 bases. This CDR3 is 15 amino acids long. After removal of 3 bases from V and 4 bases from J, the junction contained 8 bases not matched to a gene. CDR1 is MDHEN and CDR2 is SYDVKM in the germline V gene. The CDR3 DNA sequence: TGTGCCAGCAGTTTTTCCCAGGGGGCTTTTTACGAGCAGTACTTC. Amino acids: CASSFSQGAFYEQYF.

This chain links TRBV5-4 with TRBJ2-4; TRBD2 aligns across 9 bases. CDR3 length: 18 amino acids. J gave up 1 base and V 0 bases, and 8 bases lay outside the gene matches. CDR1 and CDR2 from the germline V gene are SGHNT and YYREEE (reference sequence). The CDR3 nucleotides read TGTGCCAGCAGCTTGGGCGGGGGGGCTAGCTTCGCCAAAAACATTCAGTACTTC. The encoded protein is CASSLGGGASFAKNIQYF.